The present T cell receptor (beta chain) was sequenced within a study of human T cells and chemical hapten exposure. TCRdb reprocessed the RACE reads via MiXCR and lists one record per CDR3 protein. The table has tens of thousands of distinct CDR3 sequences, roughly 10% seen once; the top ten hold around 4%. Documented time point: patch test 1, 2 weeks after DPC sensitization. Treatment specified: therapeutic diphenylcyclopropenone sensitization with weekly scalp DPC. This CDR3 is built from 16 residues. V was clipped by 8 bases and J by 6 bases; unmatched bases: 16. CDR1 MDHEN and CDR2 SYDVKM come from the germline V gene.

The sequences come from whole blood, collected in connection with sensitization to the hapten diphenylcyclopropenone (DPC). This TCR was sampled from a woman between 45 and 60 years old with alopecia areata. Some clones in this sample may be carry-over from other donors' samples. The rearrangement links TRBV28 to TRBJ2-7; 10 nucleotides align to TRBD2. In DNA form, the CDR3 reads TGTGCCAGCTGGAAACTAGCGGGAAGGACTGGCGCCGAGCAGTACTTC. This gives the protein CASWKLAGRTGAEQYF.